This T cell receptor beta chain is from a study of CD8 T cells in Susac syndrome. Findings and limits, study-wide: Within total CD8+ repertoires, around 15 Susac-specific public clones were found, and within CD8+ TEMRA repertoires, 4 or 5.

The study sequenced TCR beta in blood CD8+ and CD4+ T cells. RNA, at 0.5 to 1 ug, was reverse transcribed with random hexamers. TCRdb reprocessed the immunoSEQ multiplex PCR reads with MiXCR, giving one entry per CDR3 protein. This sample has 80,000 or so distinct CDR3 sequences, with around 94% found just once. V lost 4 bases to trimming and J lost 1 base, with 11 bases between them. The CDR3 has 14 amino acids. The germline CDR1 and CDR2 sequences are SGDLS and YYNGEE. Points on this clonotype: What it binds is not known.

The receptor was derived from a human donor with Susac syndrome. Specimen: CD8+ T cells from PBMCs. This chain uses TRBV9 with TRBJ1-1; D call uncertain. This CDR3 is CASSPGRRNTEAFF. The CDR3, as DNA: TGTGCCAGCAGCCCCGGTAGGCGGAACACTGAAGCTTTCTTT.